This T cell receptor (beta chain) stems from a study of cytomegalovirus exposure and HLA in healthy donors. TCRdb's copy holds only in-frame clones and misses some; the assay was immunoSEQ multiplex PCR. The sample lists roughly 43,000 clones, roughly 92% occurring once. Germline CDR1 is SNHLY and CDR2 is FYNNEI. V dropped 4 bases and J dropped 8 bases, with 11 bases sitting between them. This CDR3 contains 12 residues. The receptor was isolated from a man aged 18 to 29 in good health and CMV-seronegative. The V gene is TRBV2, the J gene TRBJ1-2, with no clear D. Specimen: PBMCs. The CDR3 DNA sequence: TGTGCCAGCAGTGGTCAGAGGAAGGGCTACACCTTC. Translating gives CASSGQRKGYTF.